These T cell receptor beta chains were read from a single sample in a study of CD8 T cells in ankylosing spondylitis. TCRdb reprocessed the 5' RACE reads via MiXCR and lists one record per CDR3 protein. The table includes hundreds of thousands of distinct CDR3 sequences, about 12% detected once. Sequencing was performed on blood, either unsorted or a sorted T cell fraction (not recorded which). These receptors originate from a male donor with ankylosing spondylitis. Each CDR3 is given with its conserved first and last residue. A D gene is named only where the DNA matches it firmly. Part of the rows lack a size; the others show once, few, many or a class for expanded clones.

>-|TRBV5-1|TRBJ1-6|-
TGCGCCAGCAGCCTGGGACCTACAGGTTCACCCCTCCACTTT
CASSLGPTGSPLHF
>few|TRBV20-1|TRBJ2-3|-
TGCAGTGCTAGAAGCACACCTAGCACAGATACGCAGTATTTT
CSARSTPSTDTQYF
>-|TRBV12-3/TRBV12-4|TRBJ2-7|-
TGTGCCAGCCGCAGCGGGTCGGAAGCCTACGAGCAGTACTTC
CASRSGSEAYEQYF
>-|TRBV30|TRBJ1-1|-
TGTGCCTGGAGTAAGAACACTGAAGCTTTCTTT
CAWSKNTEAFF
>-|TRBV3-1|TRBJ1-4|-
TGTGCCAGCAGCCAAGGTCGCCTATATGAAAAACTGTTTTTT
CASSQGRLYEKLFF
>-|TRBV7-2|TRBJ1-5|TRBD1
TGTGCCAGCAGCACCGGGACAGCCTATCAGCCCCAGCATTTT
CASSTGTAYQPQHF
>few|TRBV28|TRBJ1-2|-
TGTGCCAGCAGTTTACCAGTCGGGGGCTACACCTTC
CASSLPVGGYTF
>few|TRBV18|TRBJ2-5|TRBD1
TGTGCCAGCTCACCCAGGACAGGGACATTTGAGACCCAGTACTTC
CASSPRTGTFETQYF
>-|TRBV20-1|TRBJ1-6|TRBD1
TGCAGTGCTAGAGATCCGGGACAGGGAGATTCACCCCTCCACTTT
CSARDPGQGDSPLHF
>few|TRBV5-1|TRBJ2-2|TRBD2
TGCGCCAGCAGCTCCCCTCTTGGGGGAGGGCCCGTCGGGGAGCTGTTTTTT
CASSSPLGGGPVGELFF
>-|TRBV7-9|TRBJ1-1|-
TGTGCCAGCAGGGAAGCGGCAGGAGATTTTGAAGCTTTCTTT
CASREAAGDFEAFF
>few|TRBV20-1|TRBJ1-1|TRBD1
TGCAGTGCTAGAGACCCAGGGAGGGGGCGTTTCACTGAAGCTTTCTTT
CSARDPGRGRFTEAFF
>-|TRBV5-1|TRBJ1-5|-
TGCGCCAGCAGCACAGCAGGGAAACTGAATCAGCCCCAGCATTTT
CASSTAGKLNQPQHF
>many|TRBV7-2|TRBJ2-5|-
TGTGCCAGCAGCCCCCCCCGGGGGGAGACCCAGTACTTC
CASSPPRGETQYF
>-|TRBV5-1|TRBJ2-3|-
TGCGCCAGCAGCTTGGAGGTTACAAAAGATACGCAGTATTTT
CASSLEVTKDTQYF
>many|TRBV12-3/TRBV12-4|TRBJ2-5|TRBD2
TGTGCCAGCAGTCTGAATTGGGAGGGCCAGTACTTC
CASSLNWEGQYF
>-|TRBV20-1|TRBJ1-1|-
TGCAGTGCTAGAGGGCCTGAAGCTTTCTTT
CSARGPEAFF
>many|TRBV5-1|TRBJ2-3|-
TGCGCCAGCATTCGTGGACAGAGTACAGATACGCAGTATTTT
CASIRGQSTDTQYF
>few|TRBV5-1|TRBJ2-1|TRBD2
TGCGCCAGCAGGTTTGGACTAGCGGGATCTGAGCAGTTCTTC
CASRFGLAGSEQFF
>-|TRBV11-2|TRBJ2-1|-
TGTGCCAGCAGGCAACCGGGACTAGCAGGGGGCCATGAGCAGTTCTTC
CASRQPGLAGGHEQFF
>few|TRBV11-2|TRBJ2-6|TRBD1
TGTGCCAGCAGCTTAGTCAGGGGGACAGGGTTCTCGCGAGGGGCCAACGTCCTGACTTTC
CASSLVRGTGFSRGANVLTF
>-|TRBV2|TRBJ2-7|-
TGTGCCAGCGCCAGGGAAGTCGAGCAGTACTTC
CASAREVEQYF
>-|TRBV7-2|TRBJ2-3|-
TGTGCCAGCACCTACCCCGCAGCAGATACGCAGTATTTT
CASTYPAADTQYF
>many|TRBV5-5|TRBJ1-1|TRBD1
TGTGCCAGCAGCTTATCCCCTACAGGGGGCCAGAACACTGAAGCTTTCTTT
CASSLSPTGGQNTEAFF
>many|TRBV20-1|TRBJ2-3|-
TGCAGTGCCTGGACAGTTTCAGATACGCAGTATTTT
CSAWTVSDTQYF
>many|TRBV7-2|TRBJ2-1|-
TGTGCCAGCAGCCCTGATCTTAGCTCCTACAATGAGCAGTTCTTC
CASSPDLSSYNEQFF
>-|TRBV20-1|TRBJ2-3|TRBD2
TGCAGTGCGCTCCGAAGCGGGGTCACAGATACGCAGTATTTT
CSALRSGVTDTQYF
>-|TRBV5-1|TRBJ1-1|-
TGCGCCAGCAGCGACGCGACAGGCGACTTGAACACTGAAGCTTTCTTT
CASSDATGDLNTEAFF
>few|TRBV6-5|TRBJ2-7|-
TGTGCCAGCAACCGGGGTTACCGCGAGCAGTACTTC
CASNRGYREQYF
>-|TRBV20-1|TRBJ2-3|-
TGCTGTGCTAGCGACCGGGCTAGCACAGATACGAAGTATTTT
CCASDRASTDTKYF
>few|TRBV20-1|TRBJ2-1|-
TGCAGTGCTAGCGGGACCCTAAATGAGCAGTTCTTC
CSASGTLNEQFF
>few|TRBV12-3/TRBV12-4|TRBJ1-1|TRBD1
TGTGCCAGCAGTCCTCGGACAGGGGGCCCCAACACTGAAGCTTTCTTT
CASSPRTGGPNTEAFF
>-|TRBV9|TRBJ2-1|TRBD2
TGTGCCAGCAGCGTAGGGCTAGCGGTCTCCTACAATGAGCAGTTCTTC
CASSVGLAVSYNEQFF
>few|TRBV29-1|TRBJ1-2|-
TGCAGCGTTTTTGAGGGTGGCTACACCTTC
CSVFEGGYTF
>few|TRBV10-3|TRBJ2-6|-
TGTGCCATCAGTGAGGGCGGGGCGGGGGCCAACGTCCTGACTTTC
CAISEGGAGANVLTF
>many|TRBV29-1|TRBJ1-2|-
TGCAGCGTTGGGGGGAGTGCCGGCTACACCTTC
CSVGGSAGYTF
>few|TRBV20-1|TRBJ1-1|-
TGCAGTGCTAGACACACGAACACTGAAGCTTTCTTT
CSARHTNTEAFF
>-|TRBV7-9|TRBJ1-1|-
TGTGCCAGCAGCTCGCGGGCCTACAGGGACGGGATCACTGAAGCTTTCTTT
CASSSRAYRDGITEAFF
>few|TRBV5-6|TRBJ2-2|TRBD2
TGTGCCAGCAGCTTGGCTAGCGGGGCCTTACTCAGGGAGCTGTTTTTT
CASSLASGALLRELFF
>-|TRBV10-3|TRBJ2-5|-
TGTGCCATCAGTGTATCACAAATTAGGAGCGGAGGAGAGACCCAGTACTTC
CAISVSQIRSGGETQYF
>few|TRBV20-1|TRBJ2-7|TRBD2
TGCAGTGCTAGAGATTTTCAGCGGGATTCCTTCTACGAGCAGTACTTC
CSARDFQRDSFYEQYF
>many|TRBV5-1|TRBJ1-1|-
TGCGCCAGCAGCTTGGGACAGCCGAACACTGAAGCTTTCTTT
CASSLGQPNTEAFF
>-|TRBV6-1|TRBJ2-5|TRBD1
TGTGCCAGCACCGTAACCCTAACCTGGACAGGGCCTAAAGAGACCCAGTACTTC
CASTVTLTWTGPKETQYF
>-|TRBV6-2/TRBV6-3|TRBJ2-3|TRBD2
TGTGCCAGCAGTGCTAGCGGGATCACGCAGTATTTT
CASSASGITQYF
>few|TRBV20-1|TRBJ2-2|TRBD1
TGCAGTGCTCCTAGGACAGGCACCGGGGAGCTGTTTTTT
CSAPRTGTGELFF
>few|TRBV5-5|TRBJ2-3|-
TGTGCCAGCAACCCCGGGACACCGAGCACAGATACGCAGTATTTT
CASNPGTPSTDTQYF
>many|TRBV29-1|TRBJ1-5|-
TGCAGCGTTGAAGGGCAGCCGAATCAGCCCCAGCATTTT
CSVEGQPNQPQHF
>many|TRBV20-1|TRBJ2-1|-
TGCAGTGCAGTTGACAGGCTCCGTATTTACAATGAGCAGTTCTTC
CSAVDRLRIYNEQFF
>few|TRBV7-3|TRBJ1-1|-
TGTGCCAGCAGCCTCCACCTGGGGGGTGAAGCTTTCTTT
CASSLHLGGEAFF
>few|TRBV6-1|TRBJ2-7|-
TGTGCCTCATCGGGCCGGTCGGCCTACGAGCAGTACTTC
CASSGRSAYEQYF
>many|TRBV7-9|TRBJ2-7|-
TGTGCCAGCAGCTCGAGAACCGGCTCCTACGAGCAGTACTTC
CASSSRTGSYEQYF
>-|TRBV12-3/TRBV12-4|TRBJ1-3|TRBD1
TGTGCCAGCAGGCAGGGGGCTTCTGGAAACACCATATATTTT
CASRQGASGNTIYF
>-|TRBV5-1|TRBJ2-7|TRBD2
TGCGCCAGCAGCTCCTCGCGGGGGTACTCCTACGAGCAGTACTTC
CASSSSRGYSYEQYF
>-|TRBV7-9|TRBJ2-3|TRBD2
TGTGCCAGCAGCGGACCGGGACTAGCAACAGATACGCAGTATTTT
CASSGPGLATDTQYF
>-|TRBV20-1|TRBJ2-7|-
TGCAGTGCCAAACAGCACCGCTCCTACGAGCAGTACTTC
CSAKQHRSYEQYF
>few|TRBV28|TRBJ2-1|-
TGTGCCAGCAGCTGGATGGAGTTCTTC
CASSWMEFF
>few|TRBV20-1|TRBJ2-7|-
TGCAGTGCCCCCGACACGGGGACGGACTCCTACGAGCAGTACTTC
CSAPDTGTDSYEQYF